Each of the 26 T cell receptor beta chains below was sequenced from the same sample in a study of T cells after yellow fever vaccination. One entry per CDR3 protein, called by TCRdb with MiXCR from the 5' RACE reads. The sample carries some 400,000 distinct CDR3 sequences, over 15% recorded once. The specimen comprised PBMCs, sampled before the yellow fever booster vaccination. Receptor source: a man aged 18 to 29 who received the YFV17D yellow fever vaccine.

This clonotype has more than one count but fewer than ten. The gene calls are TRBV5-1 and TRBJ1-2; 10 bases are shared with TRBD1. Germline V gives CDR1 SGHRS, CDR2 YFSETQ. Losses at the gene ends were 3 bases for V and 6 bases for J; bases not matched to a gene: 8. The CDR3 is 15 amino acids. CDR3 protein: CASSSSTGGRNGYTF. Written as DNA, the CDR3 is TGCGCCAGCAGCTCCTCGACAGGGGGCAGGAATGGCTACACCTTC.

This clonotype turned up a few times. The chain uses TRBV5-1 and TRBJ1-1; TRBD1 aligns across 7 bases. Trimming cost V 3 bases and J 1 base; bases outside gene matches: 3. This CDR3 region has 14 residues. The germline CDR1 and CDR2 sequences are SGHRS and YFSETQ. CDR3 sequence (DNA): TGCGCCAGCAGCTGGAGACAGGGGAACACTGAAGCTTTCTTT. Translation: CASSWRQGNTEAFF.

This clonotype showed up just a few times. V is TRBV24-1 and J is TRBJ2-1, with a tentative D call TRBD1 (6 bases). Germline V CDR1 and CDR2: KGHDR, SFDVKD. Trimming shortened V by 3 bases and J by 13 bases, and 12 bases separated the two germline ends. The CDR3 has 12 residues. CDR3: CATSDLDSGQFF. The CDR3 DNA reads as TGTGCCACCAGTGATCTGGACAGTGGCCAGTTCTTC.

This clonotype has just a few counts. The CDR3 DNA reads TGTGCCAGCCGGGACAGGGAGAATGGCTACACCTTC. This sequence encodes CASRDRENGYTF. The rearrangement joins TRBV12-3 or TRBV12-4 to TRBJ1-2; 9 nucleotides agree with TRBD1. V lost 8 bases to trimming and J lost 6 bases; unmatched junction nucleotides: 4. This CDR3 comprises 12 residues.

In this sample, this clonotype turned up a few times. The chain carries TRBV10-3 and TRBJ2-3; the D gene is possibly TRBD2 (6 bases). The CDR3 loop spans 16 amino acids. CDR1 is ENHRY, CDR2 SYGVKD, per germline. V was trimmed by 3 bases and J by 0 bases, leaving 13 bases between them. The CDR3 DNA reads as TGTGCCATCAGTGAAGTTTTGGGGGGAAGCACAGATACGCAGTATTTT. Its translation is CAISEVLGGSTDTQYF.

The V gene is TRBV6-4, the J gene TRBJ1-2; perhaps TRBD1 as D (5 bases). Per germline, CDR1 MRHNA and CDR2 SNTAGT. V lost 7 bases and J 3 bases, leaving 18 bases between the germline ends. CDR3 size: 15 residues. The CDR3 here is CASTRDGYADYGYTF. The CDR3, as DNA: TGTGCCAGCACCCGGGACGGATACGCAGACTATGGCTACACCTTC.

This clonotype was counted between two and nine times. The genes are TRBV20-1 and TRBJ2-1, with TRBD2 matching 11 bases. V was clipped by 5 bases and J by 1 base; unmatched bases: 7. Looked up from germline, CDR1 is DFQATT and CDR2 is SNEGSKA (reference sequence). The CDR3 loop spans 16 amino acids. CDR3: CSALTSGGPSYNEQFF. In nucleotides, the CDR3 is TGCAGTGCTCTCACTAGCGGGGGACCTTCCTACAATGAGCAGTTCTTC.

This clonotype was recorded a few times. V is TRBV10-2 and J is TRBJ2-5; possible D gene TRBD1, 5 bases. Trimming left V 5 bases short and J 2 bases short, with 12 bases between. The CDR3 covers 14 residues. Germline CDR1 WSHSY, CDR2 SAAADI. The CDR3 nucleotides are TGCGCCAGCAGTTTAAGACAGTTACAAGAGACCCAGTACTTC. Protein: CASSLRQLQETQYF.

At least ten counts were recorded for this clonotype. The J gene is TRBJ2-7, the V gene TRBV7-2; D possibly corresponds to TRBD1 (6 bases). The length of the CDR3 is 14 residues. V was cut by 1 base and J by 3 bases, with 10 bases left in between. Germline V CDR1 and CDR2: SGHTA, FQGNSA. CDR3 in amino acids: CASSLERGYYEQYV. CDR3 nucleotide sequence: TGTGCCAGCAGCTTAGAAAGGGGGTACTACGAGCAGTACGTC.

This clonotype was found a few times. This chain links TRBV25-1 with TRBJ1-4; 8 nucleotides line up with TRBD1. The CDR3 is 14 amino acids. V trimming: 6 bases; J trimming: 7 bases; junction bases outside the gene matches: 7. Germline V gives CDR1 MGHDK, CDR2 SYGVNS. The CDR3 nucleotides are TGTGCCAGCAGATTTACAGGGGGGGGTGAAAAACTGTTTTTT. Translating it yields CASRFTGGGEKLFF.

This clonotype was seen only a few times. J is TRBJ2-7 and V is TRBV7-2; 8 nucleotides match TRBD2. The CDR3 contains 15 residues. Trimming at V came to 0 bases and at J to 2 bases, leaving 3 bases not matched to a gene. The germline CDR1 and CDR2 sequences are SGHTA and FQGNSA. CDR3 in amino acids: CASSLAGGATYEQYF. CDR3 nucleotides: TGTGCCAGCAGCTTAGCCGGGGGGGCTACCTACGAGCAGTACTTC.

In its sample, this clonotype was seen a few times. V usage is TRBV2 and J usage is TRBJ1-1, with a weak D call TRBD1 (6 bases). The CDR3 has 11 amino acids. CDR1 SNHLY and CDR2 FYNNEI come from the germline V gene. The germline V and J ends were trimmed by 8 bases and 7 bases, with 11 bases remaining between them. The DNA of the CDR3 is TGTGCCAGCGGATACAGGGTTGAAGCTTTCTTT. It encodes CASGYRVEAFF.

The V call is TRBV6-5, the J call TRBJ1-6, with no clear D. CDR1 MNHEY and CDR2 SVGAGI come from the germline V gene. The CDR3 is 14 amino acids. The ends were cut back, 5 bases at V and 8 bases at J, with 13 bases in the middle. CDR3 coding DNA: TGTGCCAGCAGTCCGAGGGTCGGAGATTCACCCCTCCACTTT. Translated, it gives CASSPRVGDSPLHF.

CDR3 loop: CASSKDTQNTGELFF. CDR3 DNA sequence: TGCGCCAGCAGTAAGGACACCCAGAACACCGGGGAGCTGTTTTTT. The chain recombines TRBV5-1 with TRBJ2-2; the D gene is possibly TRBD1 (5 bases). Trimming stripped 5 bases from V and 1 base from J, with 12 bases between. This CDR3 region has 15 residues. The V gene's germline CDR1 is SGHRS and CDR2 YFSETQ.

This chain connects TRBV20-1 to TRBJ2-1; TRBD2 agrees at 11 bases. Germline loops: CDR1 DFQATT, CDR2 SNEGSKA (reference sequence). Trimming took 1 base from V and 9 from J; bases not matched to a gene: 14. This CDR3 is built from 17 residues. Here the CDR3 reads CSARVAGGPRYEGEQFF. CDR3 sequence (DNA): TGCAGTGCTAGAGTAGCGGGGGGGCCTAGGTACGAAGGTGAGCAGTTCTTC.

The J gene is TRBJ1-6, the V gene TRBV20-1; D gene ambiguous. V dropped 3 bases and J dropped 6 bases, with 12 bases sitting between them. The CDR3 has 14 amino acids. Germline V gene lookup returns CDR1 DFQATT and CDR2 SNEGSKA (reference sequence). The CDR3 here is CSARAYPLNSPLHF. The CDR3 nucleotides read TGCAGTGCTAGGGCATACCCTCTTAATTCACCCCTCCACTTT.

This clonotype was seen more than once but under ten times. This sequence joins TRBV5-5 and TRBJ2-5; 7 bases are a match to TRBD2. After removal of 3 bases from V and 3 bases from J, the junction contained 8 bases not matched to a gene. The germline V gene has CDR1 SGHKS and CDR2 YYEKEE (reference sequence). The CDR3 runs 15 residues. In DNA, the CDR3 is TGTGCCAGCAGCTCGAACAGGCGGGGGAAAGAGACCCAGTACTTC. Protein: CASSSNRRGKETQYF.

This clonotype was observed at least ten times. The genes are TRBV5-1 and TRBJ2-2, with 9 bases fitting TRBD1. The J segment lost 4 bases and the V segment lost 2 bases, leaving 6 bases of the junction unmatched. There are 16 residues in the CDR3. CDR1 and CDR2 (germline): SGHRS, YFSETQ. This CDR3 reads CASSFTGGEGTGELFF. In DNA form, the CDR3 reads TGCGCCAGCAGCTTTACAGGGGGCGAAGGCACCGGGGAGCTGTTTTTT.

This clonotype showed up just a few times. A junction end diverges from the germline sequence, so it may reflect a read error. This chain connects TRBV12-3 or TRBV12-4 to TRBJ1-1; D is unresolved. CDR3 length: 14 residues. CDR3 protein: CASSLSGIGTEAFF. CDR3 coding DNA: TGTGCCAGTAGTTTATCCGGGATAGGGACTGAAGCTTTCTTT.

A few counts support this clonotype. V and J are TRBV7-9 and TRBJ1-2; D is perhaps TRBD1 (5 bases). This CDR3 has 10 residues. The V gene's germline CDR1 is SEHNR and CDR2 FQNEAQ (reference sequence). V dropped 5 bases and J dropped 12 bases, with 10 bases sitting between them. This CDR3 reads CASSPDTNTF. Here the CDR3 DNA reads TGTGCCAGCAGCCCGGACACCAACACCTTC.

The gene calls are TRBV6-5 and TRBJ1-6, with TRBD1 identical over 9 bases. The junction had 6 bases not matched to a gene; V was cut back by 2 bases and J by 7 bases. Germline V gives CDR1 MNHEY, CDR2 SVGAGI. The CDR3 runs 16 residues. The chain's CDR3 is CASSYRVGTGNSPLHF. The CDR3 coding sequence is TGTGCCAGCAGTTACCGTGTGGGGACAGGGAATTCACCCCTCCACTTT.

This clonotype was detected a few times. This sequence joins TRBV7-3 and TRBJ2-1; either TRBD1 or TRBD2 may fit D (5 bases each). V gave up 5 bases and J gave up 5 bases, with 16 bases separating them. The CDR3 is 15 residues long. Germline CDR1 is SGHTA and CDR2 is FQGTGA. CDR3 protein: CASSPAGTRNNEQFF. The CDR3 DNA sequence: TGTGCCAGCAGCCCCGCCGGGACGAGGAACAATGAGCAGTTCTTC.

This CDR3 is CASSSRLGTNTEAFF. CDR3 in DNA: TGTGCCAGCAGCTCTCGGTTGGGGACTAACACTGAAGCTTTCTTT. The rearrangement joins TRBV11-1 to TRBJ1-1; a possible D gene is TRBD1 (5 bases). CDR3 length: 15 amino acids. V was pared by 4 bases and J by 2 bases, with 14 bases between. CDR1 and CDR2 (germline): SGHAT, FQDESV (reference sequence).

There are a few counts of this clonotype. The chain uses TRBV20-1 and TRBJ1-6; no firm D call. Trimming stripped 0 bases from V and 7 bases from J, with 16 bases between. CDR3 length: 16 amino acids. Germline V gene data show CDR1 as DFQATT and CDR2 as SNEGSKA (reference sequence). CDR3 nucleotide sequence: TGCAGTGCTAGAGATTGGAGTGGGAGCGGCAATTCACCCCTCCACTTT. It translates to CSARDWSGSGNSPLHF.

The chain carries TRBV14 and TRBJ2-1; TRBD2 matches 7 bases. J lost 5 bases, V lost 4 bases, and 8 bases had no gene match. Germline V gene data show CDR1 as SGHDN and CDR2 as FVKESK. CDR3 length: 15 residues. CDR3 nucleotides: TGTGCCAGCAGCCCGCCCAGACGGGGGGACAATGAGCAGTTCTTC. This gives the protein CASSPPRRGDNEQFF.

The sample holds a few counts of this clonotype. The chain employs TRBV7-9 and TRBJ1-1, with a possible D match to TRBD1 (5 bases). Trimming removed 1 base at V and 8 bases at J, with 14 bases between. Per germline, CDR1 SEHNR and CDR2 FQNEAQ (reference sequence). The CDR3 has 14 amino acids. For the CDR3, the DNA is TGTGCCAGCAGCTTAGAGGGAGGGGCCCTGGAAGCTTTCTTT. It is translated as CASSLEGGALEAFF. Using reference TRBV7-9 and TRBJ1-1 for the parts outside the CDR3, the full variable domain is DTGVSQNPRHKITKRGQNVTFRCDPISEHNRLYWYRQTLGQGPEFLTYFQNEAQLEKSRLLSDRFSAERPKGSFSTLEIQRTEQGDSAMYLCASSLEGGALEAFFGQGTRLTVV.